This T cell receptor (beta chain) was identified in a study of blood T cell repertoires in COVID-19. Study-wide context: Acute and convalescent COVID-19 specimens originated in the United States, Italy and Spain. PBMCs, B-cell-depleted T cells, or T cells were the source of the cDNA or gDNA that made up the material.

As processed by the authors: Reference gene primer amplification gave nucleated cell count estimates. Clones were sequenced by immunoSEQ multiplex PCR, and TCRdb holds only the in-frame ones, with some missing. V and J calls and clone size are copied from that table; D and trimming were computed from the DNA. This table has 150,000 or so clones, around nine tenths appearing once. Looked up from germline, CDR1 is SGHDT and CDR2 is YYEEEE. V was cut by 7 bases and J by 3 bases, with 13 bases left in between. The CDR3 is made up of 14 amino acids. The sequence derives from a human donor in a cohort sampled during active COVID-19. The sequenced material came from peripheral blood. The V call is TRBV5-6, the J call TRBJ1-4; unclear D gene. As DNA, the CDR3 is TGTGCCAGCGGTTTTGGGCAGGCTAATGAAAAACTGTTTTTT. It yields the protein CASGFGQANEKLFF. Filled out from reference TRBV5-6 and TRBJ1-4, the complete variable domain reads DAGVTQSPTHLIKTRGQQVTLRCSPKSGHDTVSWYQQALGQGPQFIFQYYEEEERQRGNFPDRFSGHQFPNYSSELNVNALLLGDSALYLCASGFGQANEKLFFGSGTQLSVL.